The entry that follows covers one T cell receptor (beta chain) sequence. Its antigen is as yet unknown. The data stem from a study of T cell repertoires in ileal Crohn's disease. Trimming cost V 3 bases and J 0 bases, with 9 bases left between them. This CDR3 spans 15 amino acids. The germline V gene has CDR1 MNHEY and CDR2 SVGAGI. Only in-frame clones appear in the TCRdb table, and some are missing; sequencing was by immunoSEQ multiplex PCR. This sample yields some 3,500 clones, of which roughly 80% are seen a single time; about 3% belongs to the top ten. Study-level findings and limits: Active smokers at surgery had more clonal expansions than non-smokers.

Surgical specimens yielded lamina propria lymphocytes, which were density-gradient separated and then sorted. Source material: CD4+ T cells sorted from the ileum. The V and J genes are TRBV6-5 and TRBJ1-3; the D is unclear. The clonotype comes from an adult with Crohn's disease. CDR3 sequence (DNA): TGTGCCAGCAGTTATTCGTTTAGCTCTGGAAACACCATATATTTT. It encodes CASSYSFSSGNTIYF.